This T cell receptor beta chain was identified during a study of response to subunit inactivated influenza vaccine. From the RT-PCR reads, TCRdb called clonotypes with MiXCR, one entry per CDR3 protein. The sample yields 750,000 to 850,000 distinct CDR3 sequences, approximately 17% seen once. Findings of the study overall: The authors put forward the suggestion that each seasonal influenza vaccination may bring in only a limited number of new T cells.

This clonotype was found a few times. The antigen remains unidentified. This CDR3 spans 14 amino acids. The germline CDR1 and CDR2 sequences are LNHNV and YYDKDF (reference sequence). V shed 5 bases and J 9 bases; nucleotides not matched to a gene: 11. Source: PBMCs from blood, taken 4 to 6 days after vaccination. V gene TRBV15 combines with J gene TRBJ2-7; 9 bases are a match to TRBD1. This clonotype originated in a man in his fifties or sixties who received an inactivated influenza vaccine. The CDR3 region is CATSSPGQGLTQYF. Here the CDR3 DNA reads TGTGCCACCAGCTCTCCGGGACAGGGTTTGACGCAGTACTTC.